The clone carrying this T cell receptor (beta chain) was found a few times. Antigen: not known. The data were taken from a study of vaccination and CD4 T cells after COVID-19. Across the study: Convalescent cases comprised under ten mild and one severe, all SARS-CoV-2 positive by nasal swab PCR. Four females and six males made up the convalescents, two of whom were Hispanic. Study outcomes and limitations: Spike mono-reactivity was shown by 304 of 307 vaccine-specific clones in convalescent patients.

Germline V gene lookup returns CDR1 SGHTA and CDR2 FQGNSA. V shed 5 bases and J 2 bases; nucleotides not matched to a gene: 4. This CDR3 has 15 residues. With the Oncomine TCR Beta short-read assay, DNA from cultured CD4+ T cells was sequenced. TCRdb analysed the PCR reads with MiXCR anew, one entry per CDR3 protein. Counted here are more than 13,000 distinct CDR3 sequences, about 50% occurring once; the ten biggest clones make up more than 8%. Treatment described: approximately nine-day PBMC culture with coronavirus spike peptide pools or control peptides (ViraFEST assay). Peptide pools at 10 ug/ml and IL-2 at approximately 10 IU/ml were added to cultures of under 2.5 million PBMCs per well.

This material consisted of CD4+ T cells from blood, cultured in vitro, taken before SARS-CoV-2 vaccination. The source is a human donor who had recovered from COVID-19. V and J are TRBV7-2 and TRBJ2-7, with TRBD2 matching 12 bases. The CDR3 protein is CASSLLAGGPYEQYF. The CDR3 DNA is TGTGCCAGCAGCCTACTAGCGGGAGGTCCCTACGAGCAGTACTTC.